These 16 T cell receptor beta chains originate from one sample sequenced in a study of beta chain features in type 1 diabetes. What was sequenced were expressed TCRB transcripts, since all of the isolated RNA had been reverse transcribed. This table comes from immunoSEQ multiplex PCR, and its TCRdb copy is limited to in-frame clones, with some not included. This table holds just over 600,000 clones, roughly a sixth found once. Sequenced sample: naive CD4+ T cells from blood. These receptors originate from a man between 18 and 35 years old in good health.

The CDR3 here is CASRPRGFGSYNEQFF. Written as DNA, the CDR3 is TGTGCCAGCAGGCCCAGGGGATTTGGGTCCTACAATGAGCAGTTCTTC. This chain uses TRBV13 with TRBJ2-1; perhaps TRBD1 as D (6 bases). This CDR3 comprises 16 residues. Per germline, CDR1 PRHDT and CDR2 FYEKMQ (reference sequence). Trimming pared 6 bases from V and 1 base from J, leaving 16 bases between.

This clone was seen only a few times. This chain joins TRBV19 and TRBJ2-3; D is possibly TRBD2 (5 bases). V was trimmed by 1 base and J by 3 bases, leaving 11 bases between them. CDR3 length: 15 residues. CDR1 LNHDA and CDR2 SQIVND come from the germline V gene (reference sequence). This CDR3 reads CASSIGGSGTDTQYF. For the CDR3, the DNA is TGTGCCAGTAGTATAGGTGGCTCGGGGACAGATACGCAGTATTTT.

This clone has only a few counts. The J gene is TRBJ2-7, the V gene TRBV7-8; D is unresolved. The germline CDR1 and CDR2 sequences are SGHVS and FQNEAQ. CDR3 length: 12 residues. Trimming stripped 1 base from V and 6 bases from J, with 7 bases between. This CDR3 reads CASSLGSGEQYF. The CDR3 DNA is TGTGCCAGCAGCTTAGGATCTGGCGAGCAGTACTTC.

Of note for this clone: One base away lies a much larger clone, so this may be a sequencing read error. The rearrangement uses TRBV5-4 and TRBJ2-3; D gene uncertain. The CDR3 has 11 amino acids. With 3 bases removed from V and 3 bases from J, the gap between germline ends came to 2 bases. CDR1 is SGHNT, CDR2 YYREEE, per germline (reference sequence). The CDR3 is CASSSTDTQYF. Written as DNA, the CDR3 is TGTGCCAGCAGCTCAACAGATACGCAGTATTTT.

This clone turned up a few times. This chain joins TRBV7-8 and TRBJ2-3; TRBD2 aligns across 11 bases. Germline V CDR1 and CDR2: SGHVS, FQNEAQ. V was clipped by 2 bases and J by 0 bases; unmatched bases: 4. The CDR3 has 17 residues. Written as DNA, the CDR3 is TGTGCCAGCAGCTTATCACGGACTAGCGGGAGCACAGATACGCAGTATTTT. Translating gives CASSLSRTSGSTDTQYF.

The chain links TRBV9 to TRBJ2-4, with 8 nucleotides matching TRBD1. Trimming removed 0 bases from V and 5 bases from J; junction bases left unmatched: 4. The germline gives CDR1 SGDLS, CDR2 YYNGEE. This CDR3 has 15 amino acids. The CDR3, as DNA: TGTGCCAGCAGCGTAGGGGCAGGGGGCGAAAACATTCAGTACTTC. Amino acids: CASSVGAGGENIQYF.

In its sample, this clone was seen a few times. This CDR3 is also generated by other DNA sequences in the sample. J is TRBJ2-7 and V is TRBV28; D remains ambiguous. Germline V CDR1 and CDR2: MDHEN, SYDVKM. Deletions cut 5 bases from V and 4 bases from J, with 6 bases between. The CDR3 is made up of 11 amino acids. In DNA, the CDR3 is TGTGCCAGCAGTGACCCGTACGAGCAGTACTTC. This translates into CASSDPYEQYF. Combining the CDR3 with reference TRBV28 and TRBJ2-7 gives the whole variable domain DVKVTQSSRYLVKRTGEKVFLECVQDMDHENMFWYRQDPGLGLRLIYFSYDVKMKEKGDIPEGYSVSREKKERFSLILESASTNQTSMYLCASSDPYEQYFGPGTRLTVT.

The chain employs TRBV19 and TRBJ1-2; D is possibly TRBD1 (6 bases). This CDR3 comprises 14 residues. CDR1 and CDR2 from the germline V gene are LNHDA and SQIVND (reference sequence). V gave up 4 bases and J gave up 8 bases, with 17 bases separating them. The CDR3 is CASSTITGLSGYTF. CDR3 coding DNA: TGTGCCAGTAGTACCATCACAGGGCTCTCCGGCTACACCTTC.

V usage is TRBV5-6 and J usage is TRBJ1-5, with 7 nucleotides matching TRBD1. J gave up 3 bases and V 3 bases, and 3 bases lay outside the gene matches. The CDR3 extends over 14 amino acids. CDR1 is SGHDT and CDR2 is YYEEEE in the germline V gene. The CDR3 DNA reads TGTGCCAGCAGCTCCGACAGGGCCAATCAGCCCCAGCATTTT. It codes for CASSSDRANQPQHF. Complete variable domain (other parts from reference TRBV5-6 and TRBJ1-5): DAGVTQSPTHLIKTRGQQVTLRCSPKSGHDTVSWYQQALGQGPQFIFQYYEEEERQRGNFPDRFSGHQFPNYSSELNVNALLLGDSALYLCASSSDRANQPQHFGDGTRLSIL.

This clone was seen more than once but under ten times. This chain links TRBV5-1 with TRBJ2-3; the D gene is possibly TRBD2 (6 bases). The CDR3 totals 15 residues. CDR1 SGHRS and CDR2 YFSETQ come from the germline V gene. Trimming took off 2 bases at V and 3 bases at J, with 13 bases between the two ends. CDR3 loop: CASSFAGRATDTQYF. CDR3 in DNA: TGCGCCAGCAGCTTCGCGGGAAGAGCAACAGATACGCAGTATTTT.

This clone was detected a few times. This rearrangement joins TRBV5-1 to TRBJ1-1; D gene uncertain. From germline, CDR1 is SGHRS and CDR2 YFSETQ. V shed 4 bases and J shed 7 bases, with 11 bases lying between them. The CDR3 has 12 amino acids. CDR3 loop: CASSPAWGEAFF. The CDR3 nucleotides read TGCGCCAGCAGCCCCGCGTGGGGTGAAGCTTTCTTT.

The V call is TRBV7-9, the J call TRBJ2-2; D may be TRBD1 (5 bases). Germline CDR1 and CDR2: SEHNR and FQNEAQ (reference sequence). This CDR3 is built from 14 residues. V was clipped by 5 bases and J by 3 bases, with 10 bases between them. CDR3 coding DNA: TGTGCCAGCAGCCTCAAGGGGTACACCGGGGAGCTGTTTTTT. Protein sequence: CASSLKGYTGELFF.

This clone was found many times. The gene calls are TRBV13 and TRBJ2-2; tentative D call: TRBD2 (5 bases). Germline V CDR1 and CDR2: PRHDT, FYEKMQ (reference sequence). The CDR3 covers 16 residues. With 2 bases removed from V and 5 bases from J, the gap between germline ends came to 15 bases. CDR3 in DNA: TGTGCCAGCAGCTTAATTCCTCGGGGATTTACCGGGGAGCTGTTTTTT. Its translation: CASSLIPRGFTGELFF.

This clone was counted a few times. The chain has TRBV5-1 and TRBJ2-7; D is perhaps TRBD2 (6 bases). Germline CDR1 and CDR2: SGHRS and YFSETQ. The CDR3 has 15 amino acids. Trimming took 0 bases from V and 2 from J, leaving 12 bases between them. This CDR3 reads CASSLEDYPPYEQYF. The CDR3 DNA reads as TGCGCCAGCAGCTTGGAGGACTACCCACCCTACGAGCAGTACTTC.

J is TRBJ1-2 and V is TRBV5-4, with D hard to call. The length of the CDR3 is 13 residues. Trimming cost V 3 bases and J 5 bases, with 11 bases left between them. Per the germline V gene, CDR1 is SGHNT and CDR2 is YYREEE (reference sequence). In nucleotides, the CDR3 is TGTGCCAGCAGCTCGACCAACAGTTATGGCTACACCTTC. Translated: CASSSTNSYGYTF.

In its sample, this clone was seen a few times. The V and J genes are TRBV27 and TRBJ2-3; 10 bases are a match to TRBD1. The CDR3 is 16 residues long. Germline CDR1 reads MNHEY; CDR2 reads SMNVEV (reference sequence). The V and J ends lost 7 bases and 4 bases, in that order; junction bases with no gene match: 11. This CDR3 reads CASKFWTGGQADTQYF. The CDR3 nucleotides are TGTGCCAGCAAATTCTGGACAGGGGGTCAGGCAGATACGCAGTATTTT.